These 30 T cell receptor beta chains were all obtained from the same sample, sequenced in a study of cytomegalovirus exposure and HLA in healthy donors. Data came from immunoSEQ multiplex PCR; TCRdb stores just in-frame clones and leaves some out. Among 65,000 to 80,000 clones listed, approximately 95% were seen once. Sequenced input: PBMCs. These receptors originate from a young woman in good health and CMV-seronegative.

The chain joins TRBV5-6 to TRBJ2-3, with 7 positions matching TRBD1. The CDR3 totals 17 residues. After removal of 2 bases from V and 2 bases from J, the junction contained 11 bases not matched to a gene. Germline CDR1 is SGHDT and CDR2 is YYEEEE. This CDR3 is CASSFLTGEIHTDTQYF. As DNA, the CDR3 is TGTGCCAGCAGCTTCTTAACAGGGGAAATCCACACAGATACGCAGTATTTT. The full variable domain, with the rest looked up from reference TRBV5-6 and TRBJ2-3, is DAGVTQSPTHLIKTRGQQVTLRCSPKSGHDTVSWYQQALGQGPQFIFQYYEEEERQRGNFPDRFSGHQFPNYSSELNVNALLLGDSALYLCASSFLTGEIHTDTQYFGPGTRLTVL.

This rearrangement joins TRBV10-3 to TRBJ2-7; weak D call: TRBD2 (5 bases). This CDR3 comprises 16 residues. The V gene lost 0 bases and the J gene lost 0 bases, with 12 bases spanning the gap. Germline values: CDR1 ENHRY, CDR2 SYGVKD. The CDR3 is CAISESLAESSYEQYF. CDR3 sequence (DNA): TGTGCCATCAGTGAGTCGCTAGCCGAGAGCTCCTACGAGCAGTACTTC.

The chain has TRBV18 and TRBJ2-2, with D possibly being TRBD2 (5 bases). The germline CDR1 and CDR2 sequences are KGHSH and LQKENI. This CDR3 has 16 amino acids. The V end was cut by 1 base, the J end by 3 bases, with 12 bases between. The CDR3 bases are TGTGCCAGCTCACCACGGCCGGGAATGGACACCGGGGAGCTGTTTTTT. Amino acid sequence: CASSPRPGMDTGELFF.

This clone was seen a handful of times. The same CDR3 also results from other DNA sequences found in this sample. The rearrangement joins TRBV6-5 to TRBJ2-7; D is uncertain. This CDR3 has 15 residues. With 0 bases removed from V and 0 bases from J, the gap between germline ends came to 9 bases. From germline, CDR1 is MNHEY and CDR2 SVGAGI. The CDR3 coding sequence is TGTGCCAGCAGTTACTCGTCCGGTAGCTCCTACGAGCAGTACTTC. Translation: CASSYSSGSSYEQYF.

The chain joins TRBV5-4 to TRBJ2-7; 15 nucleotides align to TRBD2. In germline, CDR1 is SGHNT, CDR2 YYREEE (reference sequence). The V segment lost 5 bases and the J segment 3 bases; nucleotides outside the gene matches: 3. The CDR3 totals 15 residues. CDR3 protein: CASSSGLAGGYEQYF. The CDR3 DNA reads as TGTGCCAGCAGTTCGGGACTAGCGGGGGGCTACGAGCAGTACTTC.

The J gene is TRBJ2-7, the V gene TRBV29-1, with D possibly TRBD2 on 5 matching bases. Per germline, CDR1 SQVTM and CDR2 ANQGSEA. The V gene lost 3 bases and the J gene lost 6 bases, with 15 bases spanning the gap. The CDR3 is 13 residues long. The CDR3 nucleotides read TGCAGCGTTGAGGAGGCTTTGGCTTCCGAGCAGTACTTC. It translates to CSVEEALASEQYF.

The V and J genes are TRBV4-1 and TRBJ2-1; no reliable D call. In germline, CDR1 is MGHRA, CDR2 YSYEKL. V was cut by 3 bases and J by 3 bases, with 6 bases left in between. This CDR3 is built from 13 residues. The CDR3 loop reads CASSQYGYNEQFF. Written as DNA, the CDR3 is TGCGCCAGCAGCCAGTACGGCTACAATGAGCAGTTCTTC.

The chain recombines TRBV4-2 with TRBJ2-1; D may be TRBD1 (5 bases). Per germline, CDR1 LGHNA and CDR2 YNFKEQ. V lost 4 bases, J lost 0 bases, and 19 bases lay in between. CDR3 length: 18 residues. CDR3 DNA: TGTGCCAGCAGCCCGGCTCCCGGACAAACCAGCTCCTACAATGAGCAGTTCTTC. It yields the protein CASSPAPGQTSSYNEQFF.

V usage is TRBV30 and J usage is TRBJ2-1, with D possibly TRBD1 on 6 matching bases. Germline V CDR1 and CDR2: GTSNPN, SVGIG (reference sequence). Trimming removed 0 bases from V and 8 bases from J, with 14 bases in between. This CDR3 has 14 amino acids. The CDR3 protein is CAWSVGGLSHEQFF. Here the CDR3 DNA reads TGTGCCTGGAGTGTAGGGGGATTAAGCCATGAGCAGTTCTTC.

The rearrangement uses TRBV6-5 and TRBJ2-7; possibly TRBD2 for D (7 bases). CDR1 MNHEY and CDR2 SVGAGI come from the germline V gene. The ends were cut back, 6 bases at V and 2 bases at J, with 17 bases in the middle. CDR3 length equals 15 residues. The CDR3 DNA sequence: TGTGCCAGCAGCAGCAAGGGGGGGGTAACCTACGAGCAGTACTTC. Translated: CASSSKGGVTYEQYF.

This clone turned up a few times. The V gene is TRBV9, the J gene TRBJ1-5; 8 bases fit TRBD1. The CDR3 is 14 amino acids. Germline V gene lookup returns CDR1 SGDLS and CDR2 YYNGEE. J gave up 3 bases and V 2 bases, and 1 base lay outside the gene matches. The CDR3 nucleotides are TGTGCCAGCAGCGTGACAGGGGCCAATCAGCCCCAGCATTTT. This sequence encodes CASSVTGANQPQHF.

The count of this clone is one. The rearrangement links TRBV9 to TRBJ2-3, with a possible D match to TRBD1 (6 bases). Germline-derived CDR1 and CDR2 are SGDLS and YYNGEE. V shed 4 bases and J shed 6 bases, with 6 bases lying between them. This CDR3 has 11 amino acids. CDR3 in amino acids: CASSRGDTQYF. Written as DNA, the CDR3 is TGTGCCAGCAGCAGGGGGGATACGCAGTATTTT.

The J gene is TRBJ2-4, the V gene TRBV6-5, with a possible D match to TRBD2 (6 bases). CDR1 and CDR2 (germline): MNHEY, SVGAGI. Trimming stripped 0 bases from V and 7 bases from J, with 13 bases between. The CDR3 has 15 residues. The CDR3: CASSYSGGEFNIQYF. The CDR3 coding sequence is TGTGCCAGCAGTTACTCGGGGGGAGAATTCAACATTCAGTACTTC.

The V gene is TRBV30, the J gene TRBJ2-3; TRBD2 matches 8 bases. With 4 bases clipped from V and 2 bases from J, the junction kept 5 bases outside the gene matches. The CDR3 totals 14 residues. Germline CDR1 and CDR2: GTSNPN and SVGIG (reference sequence). This chain's CDR3 is CAWKGGLATDTQYF. In nucleotides, the CDR3 is TGTGCCTGGAAAGGAGGACTAGCCACAGATACGCAGTATTTT.

The rearrangement links TRBV4-2 to TRBJ1-5; possibly TRBD1 for D (6 bases). Trimming took off 0 bases at V and 2 bases at J, with 11 bases between the two ends. The CDR3 has 16 residues. The germline gives CDR1 LGHNA, CDR2 YNFKEQ. CDR3 in DNA: TGTGCCAGCAGCCAAGAAGGGGGAATCGGCAATCAGCCCCAGCATTTT. Translated: CASSQEGGIGNQPQHF.

The rearrangement links TRBV27 to TRBJ2-6; TRBD2 matches 12 bases. After removal of 4 bases from V and 0 bases from J, the junction contained 10 bases not matched to a gene. Looked up from germline, CDR1 is MNHEY and CDR2 is SMNVEV (reference sequence). CDR3 size: 20 residues. The CDR3 DNA is TGTGCCAGCAGTTACACTAGCGGGAGGCCAACGGACTCTGGGGCCAACGTCCTGACTTTC. Protein: CASSYTSGRPTDSGANVLTF.

Written as DNA, the CDR3 is TGTGCCATCAGTTCAACAGGGGGTTCTCAGCCCCAGCATTTT. Encoded protein: CAISSTGGSQPQHF. The rearrangement uses TRBV10-3 and TRBJ1-5; 8 bases match TRBD1. Germline V gene lookup returns CDR1 ENHRY and CDR2 SYGVKD. The length of the CDR3 is 14 residues. The ends lost 5 bases at V and 6 bases at J; junction bases unmatched: 6.

In this sample, this clone turned up once. The chain joins TRBV15 to TRBJ2-7, with 13 bases matching TRBD2. Trimming removed 9 bases from V and 3 bases from J; junction bases left unmatched: 8. The CDR3 spans 15 residues. Germline lookup yields CDR1 LNHNV and CDR2 YYDKDF (reference sequence). The CDR3 region has the DNA TGTGCCACAGCTTGGGGGACTAGCGGGGTCTACGAGCAGTACTTC. Amino acids: CATAWGTSGVYEQYF.

Here the CDR3 DNA reads TGTGCCAGCAGGGAAACGACCGGGACAGGGGGGTTATTCTATGGCTACACCTTC. This gives the protein CASRETTGTGGLFYGYTF. The chain is built from TRBV6-1 and TRBJ1-2; 11 bases are a match to TRBD1. J was trimmed by 4 bases and V by 6 bases; bases with no gene match: 16. The germline CDR1 and CDR2 sequences are MNHNS and SASEGT. The CDR3 is 18 amino acids.

CDR3 protein: CASTPELTGELFF. The CDR3 bases are TGCGCCAGTACCCCAGAACTAACCGGGGAGCTGTTTTTT. The genes are TRBV10-1 and TRBJ2-2; D gene ambiguous. CDR3 length: 13 residues. V was trimmed by 9 bases and J by 5 bases, leaving 13 bases between them. Per germline, CDR1 WNHNN and CDR2 SYGVQD (reference sequence).

The V and J genes are TRBV7-9 and TRBJ2-1, with a possible D match to TRBD2 (7 bases). V lost 8 bases, J lost 7 bases, and 21 bases lay in between. The germline CDR1 and CDR2 sequences are SEHNR and FQNEAQ (reference sequence). This CDR3 region has 15 residues. The CDR3 loop is CASQGARGPNNEQFF. CDR3 in DNA: TGTGCCAGCCAAGGCGCGCGGGGGCCTAATAATGAGCAGTTCTTC.

This chain links TRBV2 with TRBJ1-5, with D possibly being TRBD1 (6 bases). CDR1 is SNHLY and CDR2 is FYNNEI in the germline V gene. The CDR3 is 13 amino acids. V was clipped by 3 bases and J by 5 bases, with 8 bases between them. The CDR3 region is CASSDRGDQPQHF. For the CDR3, the DNA is TGTGCCAGCAGTGACAGGGGCGATCAGCCCCAGCATTTT.

The chain carries TRBV29-1 and TRBJ2-5; TRBD2 aligns across 10 bases. CDR1 SQVTM and CDR2 ANQGSEA come from the germline V gene. Trimming took 6 bases from V and 0 from J; bases not matched to a gene: 7. The CDR3 is 15 amino acids. The CDR3 nucleotides read TGCAGCGTCAGGACTAGCGGACAGTACCAAGAGACCCAGTACTTC. It translates to CSVRTSGQYQETQYF.

This chain uses TRBV7-2 with TRBJ1-4; TRBD1 matches at 10 bases. After removal of 5 bases from V and 8 bases from J, the junction contained 11 bases not matched to a gene. The CDR3 contains 16 residues. The germline V gene encodes CDR1 SGHTA and CDR2 FQGNSA. The CDR3 DNA sequence: TGTGCCAGCAGCCGGGAGCAGACAGGGGGCTACGAAAAACTGTTTTTT. Translated: CASSREQTGGYEKLFF. Together with reference TRBV7-2 and TRBJ1-4, the CDR3 gives the full variable domain: GAGVSQSPSNKVTEKGKDVELRCDPISGHTALYWYRQSLGQGLEFLIYFQGNSAPDKSGLPSDRFSAERTGGSVSTLTIQRTQQEDSAVYLCASSREQTGGYEKLFFGSGTQLSVL.

The rearrangement joins TRBV7-9 to TRBJ2-3; TRBD1 aligns across 9 bases. J lost 3 bases, V lost 1 base, and 5 bases had no gene match. CDR3 length: 16 amino acids. Germline V gene sequence: CDR1 SEHNR, CDR2 FQNEAQ (reference sequence). The CDR3: CASSLVGQGITDTQYF. Written as DNA, the CDR3 is TGTGCCAGCAGCTTAGTGGGACAGGGAATTACAGATACGCAGTATTTT.

This chain uses TRBV6-5 with TRBJ2-5, with D perhaps matching TRBD2 (5 bases). V lost 2 bases to trimming and J lost 2 bases, with 9 bases between them. The CDR3 contains 14 residues. Germline-derived CDR1 and CDR2 are MNHEY and SVGAGI. The CDR3 DNA sequence: TGTGCCAGCAGTTACAGGGAGATACAAGAGACCCAGTACTTC. Encoded protein: CASSYREIQETQYF.

V gene TRBV30 combines with J gene TRBJ1-3; 11 bases line up with TRBD1. Germline CDR1 is GTSNPN and CDR2 is SVGIG (reference sequence). With 3 bases clipped from V and 1 base from J, the junction kept 5 bases outside the gene matches. The CDR3 sequence is 16 residues long. In nucleotides, the CDR3 is TGTGCCTGGAGCTACCGGGACAGGGGGTCTGGAAACACCATATATTTT. Amino acid sequence: CAWSYRDRGSGNTIYF.

This rearrangement joins TRBV15 to TRBJ1-5; D is undetermined. Germline values: CDR1 LNHNV, CDR2 YYDKDF (reference sequence). The CDR3 is 14 residues long. Trimming removed 0 bases at V and 8 bases at J, with 11 bases between. Here the CDR3 reads CATSRDEPRKPQHF. CDR3 sequence (DNA): TGTGCCACCAGCAGAGATGAGCCGCGGAAGCCCCAGCATTTT. The full variable domain, completed using reference TRBV15 and TRBJ1-5, is DAMVIQNPRYQVTQFGKPVTLSCSQTLNHNVMYWYQQKSSQAPKLLFHYYDKDFNNEADTPDNFQSRRPNTSFCFLDIRSPGLGDTAMYLCATSRDEPRKPQHFGDGTRLSIL.

This clone came up once. A read error may produce the germline difference seen at one junction end. The V and J genes are TRBV13 and TRBJ1-2; 7 bases map to TRBD1. CDR1 and CDR2 (germline): PRHDT, FYEKMQ (reference sequence). The CDR3 runs 15 residues. The DNA of the CDR3 is TGTGCCAGCAGCCTAGGGACAGTCAGAAGTAGTGGCTACACCTTC. Its protein is CASSLGTVRSSGYTF.

The genes are TRBV4-3 and TRBJ2-4; 8 bases are a match to TRBD1. Trimming took 2 bases from V and 4 from J; bases not matched to a gene: 4. There are 15 residues in the CDR3. The germline V gene encodes CDR1 LGHNA and CDR2 YSLEER. CDR3 DNA sequence: TGCGCCAGCAGCCAATTTCAGGGGGCGAAAAACATTCAGTACTTC. Its protein product is CASSQFQGAKNIQYF.